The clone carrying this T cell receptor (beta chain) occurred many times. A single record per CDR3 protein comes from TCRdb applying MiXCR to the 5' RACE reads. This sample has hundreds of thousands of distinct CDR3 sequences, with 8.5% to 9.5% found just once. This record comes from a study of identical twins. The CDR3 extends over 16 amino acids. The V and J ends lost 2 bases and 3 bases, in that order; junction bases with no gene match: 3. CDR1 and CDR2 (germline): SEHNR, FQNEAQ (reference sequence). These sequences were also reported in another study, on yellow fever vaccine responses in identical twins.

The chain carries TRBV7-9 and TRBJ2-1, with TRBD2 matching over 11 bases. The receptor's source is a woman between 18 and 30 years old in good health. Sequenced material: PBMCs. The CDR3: CASSLRGTSGYNEQFF. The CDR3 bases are TGTGCCAGCAGCTTAAGAGGGACTAGCGGCTACAATGAGCAGTTCTTC.